These T cell receptor beta chains were read from a single sample in a study of cytomegalovirus exposure and HLA in healthy donors. Clones were sequenced by immunoSEQ multiplex PCR, and TCRdb holds only the in-frame ones, with some missing. The listing contains 220,000 or so clones. Sequenced input: PBMCs. The receptors shown here come from a girl aged 2-10 years in good health and CMV-seropositive. The CDR3 runs from the conserved cysteine through the conserved F or W. The order of the fields is J gene, V gene, D gene, CDR3 length, CDR3 protein, CDR3 DNA. A D gene is named only where the DNA matches it firmly.

>TRBJ2-7|TRBV29-1|.|12
CSVPAGRGEQYF
TGCAGCGTTCCCGCAGGAAGGGGCGAGCAGTACTTC
>TRBJ2-3|TRBV11-2|.|12
CATRSSGLTQYF
TGTGCCACCCGGTCCTCGGGATTGACGCAGTATTTT
>TRBJ2-2|TRBV5-1|.|16
CASSLLFTGNTGELFF
TGCGCCAGCAGCTTACTTTTCACAGGGAACACCGGGGAGCTGTTTTTT
>TRBJ1-2|TRBV15|.|11
CATSRGLGYTF
TGTGCCACCAGCAGGGGGCTTGGCTACACCTTC
>TRBJ2-1|TRBV29-1|.|13
CSVVRGIICEQFF
TGCAGCGTTGTAAGGGGGATTATTTGTGAGCAGTTCTTC
>TRBJ2-1|TRBV4-1|.|13
CASSQESHNEQFF
TGCGCCAGCAGCCAAGAGAGCCACAATGAGCAGTTCTTC
>TRBJ2-7|TRBV5-1|TRBD2|14
CASSPTSVAYEQYF
TGCGCCAGCAGTCCGACTAGCGTTGCCTACGAGCAGTACTTC
>TRBJ2-3|TRBV6-5|.|12
CASRLDTDTQYF
TGTGCCAGCAGACTAGACACAGATACGCAGTATTTT
>TRBJ1-1|TRBV28|.|12
CASRPTGRGAFF
TGTGCCAGCAGACCCACCGGGAGGGGAGCTTTCTTT
>TRBJ1-2|TRBV19|TRBD1|14
CASSLGQGAYGYTF
TGTGCCAGTAGCCTAGGACAGGGGGCATATGGCTACACCTTC
>TRBJ2-5|TRBV27|TRBD1|17
CASSLKTPGGGQETQYF
TGTGCCAGCAGTTTGAAGACACCAGGGGGTGGACAAGAGACCCAGTACTTC
>TRBJ2-1|TRBV19|TRBD1|13
CASQRQGQKEQFF
TGTGCCAGCCAGAGACAGGGTCAGAAGGAGCAGTTCTTC
>TRBJ1-5|TRBV5-8|.|17
CASSYEGRTDSNQPQHF
TGTGCCAGCAGCTATGAGGGCAGAACCGATAGCAATCAGCCCCAGCATTTT
>TRBJ1-1|TRBV19|.|15
CASSLSDSGNTEAFF
TGTGCCAGTAGTTTATCGGACAGCGGGAACACTGAAGCTTTCTTT
>TRBJ1-1|TRBV7-2|.|15
CASSLIGGMNTEAFF
TGTGCCAGCAGCTTAATTGGAGGCATGAACACTGAAGCTTTCTTT
>TRBJ1-1|TRBV9|.|15
CASSVGWQMNTEAFF
TGTGCCAGCAGCGTAGGTTGGCAGATGAACACTGAAGCTTTCTTT
>TRBJ2-2|TRBV25-1|.|14
CASSDSADTGELFF
TGTGCCAGCAGTGACAGCGCTGACACCGGGGAGCTGTTTTTT
>TRBJ2-3|TRBV29-1|TRBD2|13
CSVAAGVPDTQYF
TGCAGCGTTGCGGCGGGAGTTCCAGATACGCAGTATTTT
>TRBJ2-3|TRBV7-9|TRBD1|15
CASSLGGQGLRRQYF
TGTGCCAGCAGCTTAGGGGGACAGGGGCTAAGGAGGCAGTATTTT
>TRBJ2-1|TRBV20-1|.|10
CSVGRYEQFF
TGCAGTGTTGGGAGATATGAGCAGTTCTTC
>TRBJ1-2|TRBV28|TRBD1|13
CASSTGTGRGYTF
TGTGCCAGCAGTACCGGGACAGGGAGGGGCTACACCTTC
>TRBJ2-7|TRBV6-1|TRBD1|19
CASSESRTGGAGGTYEQYF
TGTGCCAGCAGTGAGTCGAGGACAGGGGGCGCGGGGGGCACCTACGAGCAGTACTTC
>TRBJ2-7|TRBV18|.|14
CASSNQGQSYEQYF
TGTGCCAGCTCCAACCAGGGACAATCCTACGAGCAGTACTTC
>TRBJ2-7|TRBV5-1|TRBD2|16
CASTLLAGDPTYEQYF
TGCGCCAGCACCCTACTAGCGGGAGATCCCACCTACGAGCAGTACTTC
>TRBJ2-5|TRBV20-1|TRBD1|11
CSARGYETQYF
TGCAGTGCCAGGGGGTATGAGACCCAGTACTTC
>TRBJ1-1|TRBV7-9|.|14
CASSSRTEFTEAFF
TGTGCCAGCAGCTCTCGGACAGAATTCACTGAAGCTTTCTTT
>TRBJ1-3|TRBV10-3|TRBD1|20
CAISENLGPGGHDSGNTIYF
TGTGCCATCAGTGAGAACTTGGGCCCAGGGGGGCACGACTCTGGAAACACCATATATTTT
>TRBJ2-7|TRBV7-8|.|14
CASSQSRTVYEQYF
TGTGCCAGCAGCCAAAGCCGGACAGTCTACGAGCAGTACTTC
>TRBJ2-7|TRBV6-5|TRBD2|14
CASSRLAGDYEQYF
TGTGCCAGCAGTAGACTAGCGGGAGATTACGAGCAGTACTTC
>TRBJ2-7|TRBV5-1|TRBD2|16
CASSLGGLVQSYEQYF
TGCGCCAGCAGCTTGGGGGGACTAGTGCAGTCCTACGAGCAGTACTTC
>TRBJ2-7|TRBV4-1|.|15
CASSQDSGGYYEQYF
TGCGCCAGCAGCCAAGATTCCGGAGGGTACTACGAGCAGTACTTC
>TRBJ2-5|TRBV27|.|14
CASSLSARMETQYF
TGTGCCAGCAGTTTATCGGCTAGAATGGAGACCCAGTACTTC
>TRBJ2-5|TRBV6-1|TRBD1|15
CASSATTGAQETQYF
TGTGCCAGCAGTGCAACGACAGGGGCCCAAGAGACCCAGTACTTC
>TRBJ2-2|TRBV28|.|16
CASSVDTATNTGELFF
TGTGCCAGCAGTGTGGACACAGCCACGAACACCGGGGAGCTGTTTTTT
>TRBJ2-5|TRBV5-1|TRBD2|18
CASSFVGRSGRPQETQYF
TGCGCCAGCAGCTTCGTGGGGCGTAGCGGGAGGCCTCAAGAGACCCAGTACTTC
>TRBJ2-2|TRBV2|TRBD1|14
CASSVQGQTGELFF
TGTGCCAGCAGTGTTCAGGGACAGACCGGGGAGCTGTTTTTT
>TRBJ1-5|TRBV7-2|.|15
CASSLARSPNQPQHF
TGTGCCAGCAGCTTAGCGAGGAGCCCCAATCAGCCCCAGCATTTT
>TRBJ2-1|TRBV14|TRBD1|16
CASSLRRDRGGNEQFF
TGTGCCAGCTCTTTGCGCCGGGACAGGGGCGGGAATGAGCAGTTCTTC
>TRBJ2-3|TRBV14|.|20
CASSQDPYAVRTLSTDTQYF
TGTGCCAGCAGCCAAGATCCCTATGCGGTGCGCACCTTGAGCACAGATACGCAGTATTTT
>TRBJ1-1|TRBV28|TRBD1|17
CASSPLTGGPTNTKAFF
TGTGCCAGCAGTCCCCTGACAGGGGGGCCCACGAACACTAAAGCTTTCTTT
>TRBJ1-1|TRBV18|TRBD1|17
CASSTSIQGDGNTEAFF
TGTGCCAGCTCCACAAGCATACAGGGGGATGGGAACACTGAAGCTTTCTTT
>TRBJ1-6|TRBV5-1|TRBD1|14
CASSGGTGQSPLHF
TGCGCCAGCAGCGGCGGGACAGGGCAATCACCCCTCCACTTT
>TRBJ2-2|TRBV9|.|13
CASSPSSSGELFF
TGTGCCAGCAGCCCTAGCTCATCCGGGGAGCTGTTTTTT
>TRBJ1-5|TRBV5-5|.|19
CASSLSLGGSRVGNQPQHF
TGTGCCAGCAGCTTAAGCCTCGGCGGGTCTCGGGTTGGCAATCAGCCCCAGCATTTT
>TRBJ2-5|TRBV6-5|.|14
CASSYGTGQETQYF
TGTGCCAGCAGTTACGGAACAGGTCAAGAGACCCAGTACTTC
>TRBJ1-5|TRBV28|TRBD1|16
CASRPRGTGAGQPQHF
TGTGCCAGCAGACCACGGGGGACAGGGGCCGGTCAGCCCCAGCATTTT
>TRBJ2-7|TRBV11-2|TRBD1|14
CASSLDRGPYEQYF
TGTGCCAGCAGCCTCGACAGGGGTCCCTACGAGCAGTACTTC